The 9 T cell receptor beta chains in this list originate from one sample, sequenced in a study of blood T cells in healthy people across ages. A second PCR of 7 to 11 cycles used a sample-barcoded 5' primer and a J-beta primer mix. Each CDR3 protein is one row after TCRdb ran MiXCR on the 5' RACE reads. The sample includes about 570,000 distinct CDR3 sequences, roughly a quarter of them seen just once. The same sample was also used in a study of T cells of mothers and their children.

Sequenced input: blood. Source of these receptors: a boy aged 2 to 10 in good health.

The chain combines TRBV24-1 with TRBJ1-2; D uncertain. Germline V lookup: CDR1 KGHDR, CDR2 SFDVKD. V was trimmed by 7 bases and J by 7 bases, leaving 6 bases between them. The CDR3 runs 10 residues. CDR3 residues: CATREGGYTF. DNA for the CDR3: TGTGCCACCAGGGAGGGTGGCTACACCTTC.

This rearrangement joins TRBV7-6 to TRBJ2-5, with TRBD1 as a possible D gene (5 bases). In germline, CDR1 is SGHVS, CDR2 FNYEAQ. V was clipped by 5 bases and J by 5 bases, with 12 bases between them. The CDR3 runs 13 residues. CDR3 protein: CASSPGLWETQYF. The CDR3 region has the DNA TGTGCCAGCAGCCCAGGGCTGTGGGAGACCCAGTACTTC.

The CDR3 nucleotides read TGCGCCAGCAGCTTGGGAACAGGGGGCCGCACCGGGGAGCTGTTTTTT. Translation gives CASSLGTGGRTGELFF. This chain connects TRBV5-1 to TRBJ2-2; 9 positions match TRBD1. The V gene's germline CDR1 is SGHRS and CDR2 YFSETQ. The CDR3 loop spans 16 amino acids. Trimming cost V 0 bases and J 4 bases; bases outside gene matches: 4.

This clonotype occurred a few times. This chain connects TRBV20-1 to TRBJ2-7; D is undetermined. The DNA end is a closer match to TRBJ2-5, so the J assignment may be wrong. This CDR3 contains 13 residues. In germline, CDR1 is DFQATT, CDR2 SNEGSKA (reference sequence). CDR3 in DNA: TGCAGTGCTAGAGATCCCCCAGGAGAGACCCAGTACTTC. Protein sequence: CSARDPPGETQYF.

This clonotype has more than one count but fewer than ten. The chain employs TRBV5-1 and TRBJ1-1; D uncertain. The CDR3 loop spans 20 amino acids. Per germline, CDR1 SGHRS and CDR2 YFSETQ. Trimming shortened V by 0 bases and J by 0 bases, and 24 bases separated the two germline ends. CDR3 sequence (DNA): TGCGCCAGCAGCTTGGTCCCAGGAAGTGGACGTAAAACTATGAACACTGAAGCTTTCTTT. Amino acids: CASSLVPGSGRKTMNTEAFF.

The chain employs TRBV20-1 and TRBJ2-3, with 9 nucleotides matching TRBD2. Trimming removed 2 bases from V and 2 bases from J; junction bases left unmatched: 2. Looked up from germline, CDR1 is DFQATT and CDR2 is SNEGSKA (reference sequence). The CDR3 extends over 14 amino acids. CDR3 protein: CSARRGGVTDTQYF. The CDR3 DNA reads TGCAGTGCTAGACGCGGGGGGGTCACAGATACGCAGTATTTT.

This clonotype was observed a handful of times. The chain couples TRBV15 to TRBJ2-5; D remains ambiguous. Germline CDR1 and CDR2: LNHNV and YYDKDF (reference sequence). The CDR3 loop spans 17 amino acids. V was trimmed by 1 base and J by 0 bases, leaving 15 bases between them. Written as DNA, the CDR3 is TGTGCCACCAGCAGAGTCCCAGAGGCGGAGTACCAAGAGACCCAGTACTTC. This encodes CATSRVPEAEYQETQYF.

The chain uses TRBV12-3 or TRBV12-4 and TRBJ2-2, with D unresolved. This CDR3 region has 12 residues. V was clipped by 3 bases and J by 6 bases, with 5 bases between them. The CDR3 here is CASSFPAGELFF. The CDR3 nucleotides are TGTGCCAGCAGTTTCCCGGCCGGGGAGCTGTTTTTT.

Details on this clonotype: Compared with germline, one end of the junction differs, possibly owing to a read error. The rearrangement links TRBV3-1 to TRBJ2-1; D perhaps matches TRBD1 (6 bases). The germline gives CDR1 LGHDT, CDR2 YNNKEL (reference sequence). The CDR3 contains 16 residues. CDR3 region: CVSSQKTGLAYNEQFF. As DNA, the CDR3 is TGTGTCAGCAGCCAAAAAACAGGGTTGGCCTACAATGAGCAGTTCTTC.